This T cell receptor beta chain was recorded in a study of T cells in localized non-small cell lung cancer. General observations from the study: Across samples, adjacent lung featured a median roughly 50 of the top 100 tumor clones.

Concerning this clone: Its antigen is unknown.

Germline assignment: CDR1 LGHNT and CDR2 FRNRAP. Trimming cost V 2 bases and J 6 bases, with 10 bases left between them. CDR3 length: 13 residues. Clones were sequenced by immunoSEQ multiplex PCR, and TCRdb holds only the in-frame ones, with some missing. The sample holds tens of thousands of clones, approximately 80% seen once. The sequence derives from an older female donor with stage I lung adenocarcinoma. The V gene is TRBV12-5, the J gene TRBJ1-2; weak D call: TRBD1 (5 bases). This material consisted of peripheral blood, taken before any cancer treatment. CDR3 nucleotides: TGTGCTAGTGGTTTGATCGGACACAATGGCTACACCTTC. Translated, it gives CASGLIGHNGYTF.